This T cell receptor beta chain was observed in a study of blood T cell repertoires in COVID-19. Across the study: The United States, Italy and Spain were the sources of the acute and convalescent COVID-19 samples. PBMCs, B-cell-depleted T cells, or T cells were the source of the cDNA or gDNA that made up the material.

Trimming stripped 3 bases from V and 5 bases from J, with 11 bases between. This CDR3 region has 14 residues. Germline loops: CDR1 MGHRA, CDR2 YSYEKL. Original processing notes: Researchers report that nucleated cell counts were estimated from reference gene primer amplification. Using immunoSEQ multiplex PCR, the repertoire was profiled, and TCRdb retains in-frame clones only, with some absent. The V and J calls and the clone size are those of that table, but D and trimming were determined from the DNA. The sample lists approximately 84,000 clones, roughly nine tenths seen once, with approximately 1.6% in the top ten.

Material: peripheral blood. The chain couples TRBV4-1 to TRBJ2-1, with a possible D match to TRBD1 (5 bases). The receptor comes from a human donor with active COVID-19. The donor label of this sample is uncertain. CDR3 nucleotide sequence: TGCGCCAGCAGCCACTTGGGGCTTAACAATGAGCAGTTCTTC. Amino acids: CASSHLGLNNEQFF.